This T cell receptor (beta chain) was recorded in a study of tumor-infiltrating lymphocytes in primary liver carcinoma. General study findings and limits: Tumor-adjacent and tumor-blood pairs overlapped less than tumor region pairs did.

Concerning this clonotype itself: Antigen specificity is unknown.

Germline V lookup: CDR1 MNHEY, CDR2 SVGAGI. There are 13 residues in the CDR3. V lost 6 bases and J 14 bases, leaving 17 bases between the germline ends. Without any cell sorting, about 20-31 mg of bulk tissue yielded co-extracted RNA and DNA. There were over 80% viable tumor cells in every single sample of tumor. Synthesis of TCR beta cDNA was carried out from 450 to 500 ng total RNA with a constant-region primer. Libraries of TCR beta came from three nested multiplex PCR rounds with slightly modified ARM-PCR. Running about 11 cycles apiece, the first two PCR rounds relied on TRBV1-TRBV30 forward primers together with a C-beta reverse primer. One entry per CDR3 protein, called by TCRdb with MiXCR from the multiplex PCR reads. The data show tens of thousands of distinct CDR3 sequences, with roughly four fifths seen just once and less than 20% held by the top ten.

Sequencing input: liver tumor tissue from sampling region 4. Regarding subset: tumor region T4, right-lateral pole. This chain joins TRBV6-5 and TRBJ1-6; TRBD1 might be the D (6 bases). This TCR came from a man aged 40-49 years with primary liver carcinoma and hepatitis B virus infection. The CDR3 sequence: CASRSRGNPSLHF. DNA of the CDR3: TGTGCCAGCAGAAGCAGGGGTAATCCATCCCTCCACTTT.